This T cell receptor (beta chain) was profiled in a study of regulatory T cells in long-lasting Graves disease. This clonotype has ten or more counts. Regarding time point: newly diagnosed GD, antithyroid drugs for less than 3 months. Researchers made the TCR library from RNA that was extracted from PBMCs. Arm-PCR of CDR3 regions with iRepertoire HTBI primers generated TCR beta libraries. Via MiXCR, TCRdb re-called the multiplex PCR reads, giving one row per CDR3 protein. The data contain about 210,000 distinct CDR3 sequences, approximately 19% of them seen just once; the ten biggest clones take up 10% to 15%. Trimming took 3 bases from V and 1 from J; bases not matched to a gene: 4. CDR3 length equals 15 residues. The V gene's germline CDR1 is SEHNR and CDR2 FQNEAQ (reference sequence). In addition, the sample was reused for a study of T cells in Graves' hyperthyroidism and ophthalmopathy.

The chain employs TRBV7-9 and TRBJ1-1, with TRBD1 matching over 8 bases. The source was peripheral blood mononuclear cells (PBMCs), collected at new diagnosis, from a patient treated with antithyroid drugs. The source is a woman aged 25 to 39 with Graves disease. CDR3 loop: CASSFGGQANTEAFF. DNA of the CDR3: TGTGCCAGCAGCTTTGGGGGACAGGCGAACACTGAAGCTTTCTTT.